The sample holds many counts of the clone carrying this T cell receptor (beta chain). Its specificity is not known. Deletions cut 3 bases from V and 2 bases from J, with 9 bases between. The length of the CDR3 is 14 residues. Germline assignment: CDR1 PRHDT and CDR2 FYEKMQ (reference sequence). Starting material of about 480 ng total RNA yielded TCR beta cDNA via a constant-region primer. TCR beta libraries came from three nested multiplex PCR rounds using slightly modified ARM-PCR. Rounds one and two of PCR, each of 10 cycles, were primed with TRBV1-TRBV30 forward primers and a C-beta reverse primer. From the multiplex PCR reads, TCRdb called clonotypes with MiXCR, one entry per CDR3 protein. The sample has approximately 300,000 distinct CDR3 sequences; approximately 65% are singletons. The data derive from a study of tumor-infiltrating lymphocytes in primary liver carcinoma. General study findings and limits: Without sorting, CD4+ versus CD8+ T cell repertoires were not compared.

Germline DNA was also extracted, and blood RNA was taken from unsorted whole blood. The sample was peripheral blood. The source is a man between 35 and 55 years old with primary liver carcinoma and hepatitis B virus infection. The rearrangement links TRBV13 to TRBJ2-3; D is ambiguous. The CDR3 sequence is CASSFGGFTDTQYF. DNA for the CDR3: TGTGCCAGCAGCTTTGGCGGATTCACAGATACGCAGTATTTT.